This TCR beta chain was obtained from a study of T cell responses to AZD1222 COVID-19 vaccine. Turning to this clone: Its specificity is not known.

Here immunoSEQ multiplex PCR was the method, and the copy in TCRdb shows in-frame clones only, minus some. The repertoire holds approximately 200,000 clones, with just over 90% as singletons. Whole-study findings and limits: Spike-specific TCRs gained breadth and depth after people received two AZD1222 doses. The donors showed a predominance of white British ancestry and of females, with possible underestimation of clonal diversity.

The source of this sequence is an adult who received the AZD1222 COVID-19 vaccine. The sequencing used peripheral blood, collected 28 days after the second AZD1222 dose.

This chain's CDR3 is CASSPRMDSNQPQHF. The CDR3 nucleotides are TGTGCCAGCAGTCCTAGAATGGACAGCAATCAGCCCCAGCATTTT. V and J are TRBV25-1 and TRBJ1-5; no firm D call. CDR3 length: 15 residues. V was pared by 5 bases and J by 1 base, with 12 bases between. CDR1 MGHDK and CDR2 SYGVNS come from the germline V gene. Complete variable domain (other parts from reference TRBV25-1 and TRBJ1-5): EADIYQTPRYLVIGTGKKITLECSQTMGHDKMYWYQQDPGMELHLIHYSYGVNSTEKGDLSSESTVSRIRTEHFPLTLESARPSHTSQYLCASSPRMDSNQPQHFGDGTRLSIL.